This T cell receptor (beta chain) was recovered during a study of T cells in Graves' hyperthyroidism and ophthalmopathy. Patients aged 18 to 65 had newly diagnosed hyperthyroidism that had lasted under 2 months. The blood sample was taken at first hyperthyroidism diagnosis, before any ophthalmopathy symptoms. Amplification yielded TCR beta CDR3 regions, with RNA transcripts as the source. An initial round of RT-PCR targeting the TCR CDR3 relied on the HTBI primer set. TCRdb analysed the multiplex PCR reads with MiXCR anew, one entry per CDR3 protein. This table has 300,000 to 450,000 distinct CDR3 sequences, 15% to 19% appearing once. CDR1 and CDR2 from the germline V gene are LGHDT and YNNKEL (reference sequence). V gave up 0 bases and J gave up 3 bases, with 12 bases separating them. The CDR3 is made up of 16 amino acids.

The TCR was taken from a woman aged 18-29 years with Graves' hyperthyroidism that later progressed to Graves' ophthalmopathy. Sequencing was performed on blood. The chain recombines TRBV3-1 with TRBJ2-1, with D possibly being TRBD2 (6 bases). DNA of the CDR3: TGTGCCAGCAGCCAAGATACGGGAGTCCTCTACAATGAGCAGTTCTTC. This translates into CASSQDTGVLYNEQFF.